This TCR beta chain came from a study of cytomegalovirus exposure and HLA in healthy donors. J gave up 3 bases and V 5 bases, and 7 bases lay outside the gene matches. Germline CDR1 is SGHNT and CDR2 is YENEEA. This CDR3 is 14 amino acids long. PCR employed 60 Vbeta and 13 Jbeta primers. Clones were sequenced by immunoSEQ multiplex PCR, and TCRdb holds only the in-frame ones, with some missing. Seen here are about 99,000 clones, roughly 70% observed once, and the top ten hold roughly 3%. The V call is TRBV11-3, the J call TRBJ2-7; 7 bases agree with TRBD2. The source is a woman aged 50 to 65 in good health and CMV-seronegative. Material: PBMCs. CDR3 residues: CASSPRTRGYEQYF. The CDR3 nucleotides read TGTGCCAGCAGCCCGAGGACTAGGGGCTACGAGCAGTACTTC.